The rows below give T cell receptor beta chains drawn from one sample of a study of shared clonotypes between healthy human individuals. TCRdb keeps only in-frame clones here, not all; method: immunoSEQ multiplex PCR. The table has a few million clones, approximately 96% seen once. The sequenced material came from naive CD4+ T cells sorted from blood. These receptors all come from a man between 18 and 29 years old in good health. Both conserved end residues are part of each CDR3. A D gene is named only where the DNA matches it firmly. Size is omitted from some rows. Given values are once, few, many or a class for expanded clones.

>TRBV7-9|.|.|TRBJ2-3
CASSPPGVGDTQYF
TGTGCCAGCAGCCCCCCGGGGGTTGGAGATACGCAGTATTTT
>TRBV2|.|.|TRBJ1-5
CASSLEVSSLSNQPQHF
TGTGCCAGCAGCCTTGAGGTCTCTTCCCTTAGCAATCAGCCCCAGCATTTT
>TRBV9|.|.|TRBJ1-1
CASSVAGVANTEAFF
TGTGCCAGCAGCGTAGCAGGGGTTGCGAACACTGAAGCTTTCTTT
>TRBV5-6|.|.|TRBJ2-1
CASSLSLSSYNEQFF
TGTGCCAGCAGCTTGTCTCTGAGCTCCTACAATGAGCAGTTCTTC
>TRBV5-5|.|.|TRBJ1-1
CASSLFMNTEAFF
TGTGCCAGCAGCTTGTTTATGAACACTGAAGCTTTCTTT
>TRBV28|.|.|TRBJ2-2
CASSLPGANTGELFF
TGTGCCAGCAGTTTGCCAGGGGCGAACACCGGGGAGCTGTTTTTT
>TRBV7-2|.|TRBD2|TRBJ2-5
CASRPRLAGAQETQYF
TGTGCCAGCAGACCACGACTAGCGGGAGCGCAAGAGACCCAGTACTTC
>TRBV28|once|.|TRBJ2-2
CASKSGGLVRNTGELFF
TGTGCCAGCAAATCCGGCGGGCTAGTGCGGAACACCGGGGAGCTGTTTTTT
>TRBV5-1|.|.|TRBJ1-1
CASSQDRGLGLEAFF
TGCGCCAGCAGCCAGGACAGAGGGTTGGGGTTGGAAGCTTTCTTT
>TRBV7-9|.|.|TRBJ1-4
CASSPNEKLFF
TGTGCCAGCAGTCCCAATGAAAAACTGTTTTTT
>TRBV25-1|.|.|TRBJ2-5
CASSEYWGASQETQYF
TGTGCCAGCAGTGAATATTGGGGGGCTTCCCAAGAGACCCAGTACTTC
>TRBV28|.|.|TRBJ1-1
CASSLINQAFF
TGTGCCAGCAGTTTAATTAACCAAGCTTTCTTT
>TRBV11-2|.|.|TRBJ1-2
CASSMRQPDLYGYTF
TGTGCCAGCAGCATGAGACAGCCGGACCTCTATGGCTACACCTTC
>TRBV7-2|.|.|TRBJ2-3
CASSLRVQGPLFPDTQYF
TGTGCCAGCAGCCTCCGGGTACAGGGTCCCCTCTTCCCAGATACGCAGTATTTT
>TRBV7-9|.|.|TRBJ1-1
CASSSPPGLALTEAFF
TGTGCCAGCAGCTCGCCCCCGGGACTAGCCCTCACTGAAGCTTTCTTT
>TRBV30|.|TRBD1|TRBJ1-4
CAWSNRGGEKLFF
TGTGCCTGGAGTAACAGGGGAGGTGAAAAACTGTTTTTT
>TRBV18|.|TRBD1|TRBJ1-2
CASSPDGQDYGYTF
TGTGCCAGCTCACCAGACGGACAGGACTATGGCTACACCTTC
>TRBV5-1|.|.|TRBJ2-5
CASSLKGADQETQYF
TGCGCCAGCAGCTTGAAAGGGGCAGACCAAGAGACCCAGTACTTC
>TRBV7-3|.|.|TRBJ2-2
CASSLGDAGTRKDTGELFF
TGTGCCAGCAGCTTAGGGGATGCCGGGACAAGAAAGGACACCGGGGAGCTGTTTTTT